Given below is one TCR beta chain in context. In the original workflow: Amplification from reference gene primers served as the basis for estimated nucleated cell counts. Profiling relied on immunoSEQ multiplex PCR, and the TCRdb table lists in-frame clones only, not all of them. The DNA gave D and trimming, while V, J and clone size come from that table. This sample yields fewer than 25,000 clones, of which less than 95% are seen a single time; roughly 2.5% belongs to the top ten. This specimen comes from a study of blood T cell repertoires in COVID-19. Study context: Samples came from the United States, Italy and Spain, spanning acute and convalescent COVID-19. PBMCs, B-cell-depleted T cells, or T cells provided the cDNA or gDNA that made up the material.

The specimen sequenced was peripheral blood. This receptor was taken from a man between 65 and 79 years old with acute or convalescent COVID-19.

The CDR3 loop reads CASRFTCYTF. CDR3 in DNA: TGTGCCAGTAGGTTCACTTGCTACACCTTC. The chain carries TRBV19 and TRBJ1-2; D is unclear. The CDR3 runs 10 residues. Germline lookup yields CDR1 LNHDA and CDR2 SQIVND (reference sequence). V was cut by 6 bases and J by 9 bases, with 8 bases left in between.